Described below is a single T cell receptor (beta chain) sequence and its context. No antigen is known for it. This specimen belongs to a study of cytotoxic CD8 clonotypes in ibrutinib-treated CLL. General study points: Shared public clonotypes were rare, and on treatment they either got smaller or stayed the same.

Profiled with immunoSEQ multiplex PCR; TCRdb holds only in-frame clones, not every one. The sample consists of some 350,000 clones, 60% to 80% of them appearing once. V gave up 3 bases and J gave up 2 bases, with 12 bases separating them. Germline CDR1 reads SGHRS; CDR2 reads YFSETQ. This CDR3 comprises 14 residues. This TCR was recovered from a human donor with chronic lymphocytic leukemia. The chain employs TRBV5-1 and TRBJ2-7, with D perhaps assigned TRBD1 or TRBD2 (5 bases each). Sequenced here: PBMCs, sampled after 36 months of ibrutinib treatment. The CDR3, as DNA: TGCGCCAGCAGCTCCACCGGGACCGCCTACGAGCAGTACTTC. This sequence encodes CASSSTGTAYEQYF. The whole variable domain, filled in from reference TRBV5-1 and TRBJ2-7, reads KAGVTQTPRYLIKTRGQQVTLSCSPISGHRSVSWYQQTPGQGLQFLFEYFSETQRNKGNFPGRFSGRQFSNSRSEMNVSTLELGDSALYLCASSSTGTAYEQYFGPGTRLTVT.